The sequence of this T cell receptor (beta chain) was determined in a study of blood T cell repertoires in COVID-19. Study at large: The origin of the acute and convalescent COVID-19 samples was the United States, Italy and Spain. Sample material is recorded as cDNA or gDNA derived from T cells, B-cell-depleted T cells, or PBMCs.

Here immunoSEQ multiplex PCR was the method, and the copy in TCRdb shows in-frame clones only, minus some. The sample contains hundreds of thousands of clones, around four fifths of which appear only once. The CDR3 is made up of 15 amino acids. V lost 5 bases to trimming and J lost 4 bases; unmatched junction nucleotides: 4. The V gene's germline CDR1 is MNHEY and CDR2 SMNVEV (reference sequence). Individuals drawn from approximately 26 US areas were roughly 18 to 89 years old. Individuals in the exposed group had encountered a COVID-19 case within 2 weeks preceding study entry. The sequence came from a woman in her forties or fifties who had been exposed to COVID-19. Sequencing was done on a sample of PBMCs or T cells enriched from blood (not recorded which). The chain links TRBV27 to TRBJ2-1, with 11 positions matching TRBD2. The CDR3 region has the DNA TGTGCCAGCAGTAAACCTAGCGGGGGGTACAATGAGCAGTTCTTC. Translation: CASSKPSGGYNEQFF.